The 6 T cell receptor beta chains below all came from one sample that was sequenced in a study of shared clonotypes between healthy human individuals (TCRdb year 2020). Receptors were amplified or captured by the immunoSEQ multiplex PCR assay. This immuneACCESS table, as held by TCRdb, lists in-frame sequences with V and J called but not all clones. Of the missing ones, under half trace to an unresolved V gene in checked studies; the others have no known cause. This sample lists 2 million to 2.5 million clones; 93% were detected once. Roughly 0.36% of the sample is in the top ten clones. Sequencing was carried out using naive CD4+ T cells from PBMCs. The cell subset or site label here, explained by the study, means: CD45RA+ positively selected. Receptors were obtained from a man aged 18 to 29 in good health. Some clones in this sample may be carry-over from other donors' samples.

This rearrangement joins TRBV6-4 to TRBJ2-1; a weak D match, TRBD2 (6 bases). This CDR3 is 17 amino acids long. CDR1 and CDR2 from the germline V gene are MRHNA and SNTAGT. V dropped 3 bases and J dropped 5 bases, with 20 bases sitting between them. CDR3 nucleotide sequence: TGTGCCAGCAGTGATCGGCCGTTAGCGGAGATTAACAATGAGCAGTTCTTC. Translation gives CASSDRPLAEINNEQFF.

The V gene is TRBV7-9, the J gene TRBJ2-3; 7 nucleotides align to TRBD2. Germline loops: CDR1 SEHNR, CDR2 FQNEAQ (reference sequence). V was pared by 5 bases and J by 5 bases, with 4 bases of the junction left unmatched. This CDR3 is 13 amino acids long. CDR3 coding DNA: TGTGCCAGCAGCCAAAGCGGGATAGATACGCAGTATTTT. Translating gives CASSQSGIDTQYF. The full variable domain, with the rest looked up from reference TRBV7-9 and TRBJ2-3, is DTGVSQNPRHKITKRGQNVTFRCDPISEHNRLYWYRQTLGQGPEFLTYFQNEAQLEKSRLLSDRFSAERPKGSFSTLEIQRTEQGDSAMYLCASSQSGIDTQYFGPGTRLTVL.

This clone appeared once. The chain carries TRBV6-6 and TRBJ2-7; D is unresolved. Trimming cost V 6 bases and J 0 bases, with 12 bases left between them. Germline assignment: CDR1 MNHNY and CDR2 SVGAGI (reference sequence). There are 14 residues in the CDR3. The chain's CDR3 is CASSPSGRSYEQYF. In DNA, the CDR3 is TGTGCCAGCAGCCCCTCCGGCCGCTCCTACGAGCAGTACTTC.

The rearrangement uses TRBV7-6 and TRBJ2-1, with 7 bases aligning to TRBD2. This CDR3 is 17 amino acids long. Germline assignment: CDR1 SGHVS and CDR2 FNYEAQ. V was clipped by 0 bases and J by 2 bases; unmatched bases: 7. The CDR3 spells CASSLATSRNTYNEQFF. CDR3 nucleotide sequence: TGTGCCAGCAGCTTAGCGACTAGCCGTAATACCTACAATGAGCAGTTCTTC.

This clone has only one observation. The chain uses TRBV6-5 and TRBJ1-1, with D possibly TRBD1 on 5 matching bases. CDR1 MNHEY and CDR2 SVGAGI come from the germline V gene. The CDR3 consists of 14 residues. V gave up 7 bases and J gave up 4 bases, with 16 bases separating them. CDR3 region: CASTSPGGSTEAFF. In nucleotides, the CDR3 is TGTGCCAGCACCTCCCCGGGGGGGAGCACTGAAGCTTTCTTT.

The chain links TRBV19 to TRBJ2-2, with 9 bases matching TRBD2. V lost 0 bases and J lost 7; bases outside the gene matches: 12. The CDR3 extends over 18 amino acids. Germline CDR1 reads LNHDA; CDR2 reads SQIVND (reference sequence). As DNA, the CDR3 is TGTGCCAGTAGTATAGAGCAAAACGGAATAGCGGGAGTCGGGGAGCTGTTTTTT. Its protein is CASSIEQNGIAGVGELFF.